Below, one TCR beta chain is given with its context. No antigen is known for it. This sample is part of a study of cytomegalovirus exposure and HLA in healthy donors. Study-wide points: Cytomegalovirus-associated status was assigned to about 180 TCR beta chains.

V lost 5 bases to trimming and J lost 2 bases; unmatched junction nucleotides: 9. This CDR3 has 15 amino acids. Germline V gene lookup returns CDR1 MNHEY and CDR2 SMNVEV (reference sequence). The PCR was carried out with 60 Vbeta primers and 13 Jbeta primers. Source study methods: Later, an analysis found 80 million or so unique TCR beta chains, and roughly 10 million of these were shared. Repertoires were generated with immunoSEQ multiplex PCR, while TCRdb's copy carries only in-frame clones and drops some. V, J and clone size were drawn from that table, and D and trimming were deduced from the DNA. This sample has roughly 81,000 clones, with 70% to 85% found just once.

The receptor comes from a man younger than 40 in good health and CMV-seronegative. The sequenced sample was PBMCs. The V and J genes are TRBV27 and TRBJ2-7; 7 bases are shared with TRBD1. The CDR3 loop is CASSGLGGGPYEQYF. The CDR3 DNA sequence: TGTGCCAGCAGTGGCTTAGGGGGCGGTCCCTACGAGCAGTACTTC.